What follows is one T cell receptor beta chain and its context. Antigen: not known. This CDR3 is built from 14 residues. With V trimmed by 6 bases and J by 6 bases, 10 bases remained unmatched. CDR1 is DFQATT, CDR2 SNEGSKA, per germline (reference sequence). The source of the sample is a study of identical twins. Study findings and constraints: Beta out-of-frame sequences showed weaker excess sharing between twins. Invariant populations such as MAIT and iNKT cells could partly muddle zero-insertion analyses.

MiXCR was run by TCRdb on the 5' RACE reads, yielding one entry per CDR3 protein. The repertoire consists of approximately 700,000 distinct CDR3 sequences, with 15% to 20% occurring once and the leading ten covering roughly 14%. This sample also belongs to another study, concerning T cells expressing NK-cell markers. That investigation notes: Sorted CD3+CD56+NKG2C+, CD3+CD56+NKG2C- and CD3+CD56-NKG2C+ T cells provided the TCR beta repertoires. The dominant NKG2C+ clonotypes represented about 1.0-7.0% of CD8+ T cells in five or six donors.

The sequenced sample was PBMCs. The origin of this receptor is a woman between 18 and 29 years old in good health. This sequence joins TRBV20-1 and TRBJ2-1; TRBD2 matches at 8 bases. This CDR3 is CSALAGPEPNEQFF. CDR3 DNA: TGCAGTGCCTTAGCGGGGCCGGAACCCAATGAGCAGTTCTTC.